The 25 T cell receptor beta chains presented below share a single source sample, sequenced in a study of T cells in Graves' hyperthyroidism and ophthalmopathy (dated by TCRdb to between 2017 and 2020). Preparation of the library involved multiplex PCR. The sequencing machine was an Illumina HiSeq 2000. The TCR beta CDR3 regions were amplified from RNA transcripts. A first-round RT-PCR of the TCR CDR3 used the HTBI primer set with the Qiagen OneStep RT-PCR kit. TCRdb took the public reads, trimmed them with fastp at Q25, ran MiXCR for clone calling and kept in-frame beta chains. A single entry per CDR3 protein holds the most common genes and DNA from its merged rows. The sample profile shows around 720,000 distinct CDR3 sequences; over 35% of them were found once. Together, the top ten hold around 31% of the sample. The sample consisted of blood. The receptors originated from a woman between 35 and 50 years old with Graves' hyperthyroidism.

This clonotype came up many times. V is TRBV2 and J is TRBJ2-2; the D gene is possibly TRBD1 (6 bases). CDR1 and CDR2 (germline): SNHLY, FYNNEI. CDR3 length: 13 amino acids. The germline V and J ends were trimmed by 2 bases and 5 bases, with 6 bases remaining between them. CDR3 nucleotide sequence: TGTGCCAGCAGTGAAACAGGGACCGGGGAGCTGTTTTTT. Protein: CASSETGTGELFF.

In this sample, this clonotype turned up a few times. The chain is built from TRBV19 and TRBJ1-4; D not resolved. This CDR3 has 13 residues. The germline V gene encodes CDR1 LNHDA and CDR2 SQIVND (reference sequence). The V and J ends lost 8 bases and 7 bases respectively, with 14 bases between them. Here the CDR3 reads CASGDPPLEKLFF. CDR3 nucleotides: TGTGCCAGTGGCGATCCTCCCCTTGAAAAACTGTTTTTT.

The genes are TRBV7-9 and TRBJ1-5; D call uncertain. The CDR3 runs 16 residues. Per the germline V gene, CDR1 is SEHNR and CDR2 is FQNEAQ (reference sequence). Deletions cut 5 bases from V and 0 bases from J, with 14 bases between. In nucleotides, the CDR3 is TGTGCCAGCAGCCAAGGACGGTACTATAGCAATCAGCCCCAGCATTTT. It codes for CASSQGRYYSNQPQHF.

This clonotype was counted at least ten times. The gene calls are TRBV19 and TRBJ1-2; 9 positions agree with TRBD1. The CDR3 is made up of 13 amino acids. In germline, CDR1 is LNHDA, CDR2 SQIVND (reference sequence). With V trimmed by 5 bases and J by 7 bases, 5 bases remained unmatched. The CDR3 sequence is CASSLQGAGGYTF. DNA of the CDR3: TGTGCCAGTAGTCTACAGGGGGCGGGTGGCTACACCTTC.

This clonotype occurred a few times. The chain links TRBV10-3 to TRBJ2-7, with 11 bases that match TRBD2. Germline V gives CDR1 ENHRY, CDR2 SYGVKD. The CDR3 is 15 amino acids. Losses at the gene ends were 6 bases for V and 4 bases for J; bases not matched to a gene: 8. The CDR3 region is CAISGRLAGKYEQYF. The CDR3 nucleotides read TGTGCCATCAGCGGACGACTAGCGGGGAAGTACGAGCAGTACTTC.

This CDR3 reads CASSFLRVPGELFF. Here the CDR3 DNA reads TGTGCCAGCAGTTTCCTCAGAGTCCCCGGGGAGCTGTTTTTT. The chain couples TRBV12-3 or TRBV12-4 to TRBJ2-2; D not resolved. V was pared by 3 bases and J by 6 bases, with 11 bases between. This CDR3 comprises 14 residues.

This chain joins TRBV6-1 and TRBJ1-4; D remains ambiguous. Trimming shortened V by 7 bases and J by 3 bases, and 15 bases separated the two germline ends. The CDR3 sequence is 15 residues long. Germline V gene lookup returns CDR1 MNHNS and CDR2 SASEGT. The CDR3: CASTDRRESNEKLFF. CDR3 sequence (DNA): TGTGCCAGCACAGACCGCCGTGAGTCTAATGAAAAACTGTTTTTT.

As concerns this clonotype: A read error may explain this, as a much larger clone is one base away. This chain joins TRBV12-3 or TRBV12-4 and TRBJ2-2; maybe TRBD1 (5 bases). CDR3 size: 15 residues. CDR3 in amino acids: CASSQGVGNTRELFF. Here the CDR3 DNA reads TGTGCCAGCAGCCAAGGGGTAGGGAACACCAGGGAGCTGTTTTTT.

A few counts support this clonotype. The rearrangement links TRBV4-3 to TRBJ2-7; D might be TRBD2 (5 bases). The V gene lost 0 bases and the J gene lost 7 bases, with 10 bases spanning the gap. Germline loops: CDR1 LGHNA, CDR2 YSLEER. The CDR3 has 13 residues. CDR3 DNA sequence: TGCGCCAGCAGCCAAGAAAGAACGGGGGAGCAGTACTTC. Encoded protein: CASSQERTGEQYF.

Here the CDR3 reads CASSLAHLGQGNTEAFF. CDR3 nucleotides: TGTGCCAGCAGCTTAGCACATCTAGGACAGGGTAACACTGAAGCTTTCTTT. The rearrangement links TRBV7-2 to TRBJ1-1; 8 nucleotides align to TRBD1. This CDR3 is 17 amino acids long. From germline, CDR1 is SGHTA and CDR2 FQGNSA. V was pared by 0 bases and J by 2 bases, with 8 bases of the junction left unmatched.

This clonotype was observed many times. This chain uses TRBV6-5 with TRBJ1-6; no clear D. V was clipped by 2 bases and J by 8 bases, with 13 bases between them. The CDR3 extends over 15 amino acids. Germline values: CDR1 MNHEY, CDR2 SVGAGI. CDR3 DNA: TGTGCCAGCAGTTACGCAAACATGAAGGATTCACCCCTCCACTTT. It codes for CASSYANMKDSPLHF.

Worth noting for this clonotype: This may be a read error: a much more frequent sequence differs by one nucleotide. The gene calls are TRBV4-2 and TRBJ2-7; TRBD1 aligns across 8 bases. Unmatched junction bases numbered 10, after V lost 5 bases and J lost 4 bases. The CDR3 length is 15 residues. CDR1 is LGHNA, CDR2 YNFKEQ, per germline. CDR3 sequence: CASSTTGTGLYEQYF. The DNA for the CDR3 is TGTGCCAGCAGCACAACAGGGACAGGATTGTACGAGCAGTACTTC.

The rearrangement links TRBV10-3 to TRBJ2-6, with 7 nucleotides matching TRBD2. Trimming removed 0 bases from V and 8 bases from J; junction bases left unmatched: 1. Germline CDR1 ENHRY, CDR2 SYGVKD. This CDR3 region has 14 residues. The CDR3 DNA is TGTGCCATCAGTGAGTCAGCGGGATCCAACGTCCTGACTTTC. Its translation is CAISESAGSNVLTF.

This clonotype has a count of ten or more. This chain joins TRBV11-2 and TRBJ1-5; the D is unclear. The CDR3 runs to 14 residues. Trimming stripped 3 bases from V and 9 bases from J, with 15 bases between. Germline loops: CDR1 SGHAT, CDR2 FQNNGV. The CDR3 region has the DNA TGTGCCAGCAGCTTGTCGCAGGATCAGACGCCCCAGCATTTT. Its protein is CASSLSQDQTPQHF.

This clonotype has at least ten counts. The chain is built from TRBV29-1 and TRBJ2-7; 8 bases map to TRBD2. CDR1 SQVTM and CDR2 ANQGSEA come from the germline V gene. The CDR3 consists of 14 residues. V shed 0 bases, J shed 3 bases, and the junction held 4 bases outside the gene matches. This CDR3 is CSVEDIREGYEQYF. As DNA, the CDR3 is TGCAGCGTTGAAGATATACGGGAGGGCTACGAGCAGTACTTC.

In this sample, this clonotype turned up a few times. The V gene is TRBV4-1, the J gene TRBJ1-2; D remains unclear. CDR1 is MGHRA, CDR2 YSYEKL, per germline. Trimming stripped 5 bases from V and 3 bases from J, with 19 bases between. The length of the CDR3 is 16 residues. CDR3 residues: CASSVALGQLYYGYTF. The CDR3 DNA reads as TGCGCCAGCAGCGTAGCGCTAGGTCAGCTGTACTATGGCTACACCTTC.

As regards this clonotype: Relative to the germline gene, one junction end is altered; a read error may explain this. The V call is TRBV7-9, the J call TRBJ1-1; 9 bases line up with TRBD1. The CDR3 sequence is 16 residues long. Germline V gives CDR1 SEHNR, CDR2 FQNEAQ (reference sequence). In DNA, the CDR3 is TGTACCAGCAGCGAGGGACAGGGCAAGACCAACACTGAAGCTTTCTTT. Amino acid sequence: CTSSEGQGKTNTEAFF.

The V gene is TRBV20-1, the J gene TRBJ1-5, with a possible D match to TRBD1 (6 bases). This CDR3 has 14 residues. CDR1 is DFQATT and CDR2 is SNEGSKA in the germline V gene (reference sequence). Trimming pared 1 base from V and 11 bases from J, leaving 18 bases between. The CDR3 nucleotides read TGCAGTGCTAGAGTCGGGGGGGCCTCAGAGACCCAGCATTTT. Translating gives CSARVGGASETQHF.

The rearrangement joins TRBV19 to TRBJ1-1; a possible D gene is TRBD1 (5 bases). CDR3 length: 18 residues. Between the trimmed V and J ends, which lost 1 base and 5 bases, there was a span of 23 bases. CDR1 LNHDA and CDR2 SQIVND come from the germline V gene (reference sequence). CDR3: CASSIGRLMTVRGTEAFF. The CDR3 bases are TGTGCCAGTAGTATAGGTCGACTAATGACAGTTCGGGGAACTGAAGCTTTCTTT.

This clonotype was detected only a few times. The rearrangement uses TRBV6-6 and TRBJ1-1, with D unclear. Trimming took 7 bases from V and 4 from J, leaving 13 bases between them. Germline loops: CDR1 MNHNY, CDR2 SVGAGI (reference sequence). The CDR3 runs to 13 residues. The CDR3 sequence is CASNPRGSTEAFF. The CDR3 DNA follows: TGTGCCAGCAACCCCCGTGGTAGCACTGAAGCTTTCTTT.

CDR3 in DNA: TGTGCCAGCAGAGATCACACAGGAGATGGCTACACCTTC. Translation gives CASRDHTGDGYTF. The chain uses TRBV25-1 and TRBJ1-2; D possibly corresponds to TRBD1 (5 bases). Looked up from germline, CDR1 is MGHDK and CDR2 is SYGVNS. Trimming took off 6 bases at V and 6 bases at J, with 14 bases between the two ends. The CDR3 consists of 13 residues.

This clonotype has more than one count but fewer than ten. The chain has TRBV20-1 and TRBJ2-7; D is unclear. Trimming left V 6 bases short and J 0 bases short, with 12 bases between. Germline V gene lookup returns CDR1 DFQATT and CDR2 SNEGSKA (reference sequence). The CDR3 has 13 residues. The CDR3, as DNA: TGCAGTGCCGGCCCCGCAGCCTCCTACGAGCAGTACTTC. This translates into CSAGPAASYEQYF.

The chain links TRBV6-5 to TRBJ1-5; no reliable D call. The CDR3 contains 16 residues. V dropped 5 bases and J dropped 0 bases, with 14 bases sitting between them. Germline V CDR1 and CDR2: MNHEY, SVGAGI. DNA of the CDR3: TGTGCCAGCAGTGAGCCCTACAGTTATAGCAATCAGCCCCAGCATTTT. The encoded protein is CASSEPYSYSNQPQHF.

The chain recombines TRBV6-6 with TRBJ2-7, with 7 bases matching TRBD2. The CDR3 length is 15 residues. The V gene's germline CDR1 is MNHNY and CDR2 SVGAGI (reference sequence). J gave up 6 bases and V 6 bases, and 14 bases lay outside the gene matches. The CDR3 nucleotides read TGTGCCAGCAGAAAAAGCGGGGCTGACGTGGTCGAGCAGTACTTC. Amino acid sequence: CASRKSGADVVEQYF.

J is TRBJ1-3 and V is TRBV5-5; D not resolved. Between the trimmed V and J ends, which lost 4 bases and 0 bases, there was a span of 14 bases. The CDR3 is 16 residues long. Germline V CDR1 and CDR2: SGHKS, YYEKEE (reference sequence). The CDR3: CASSPFNGHSGNTIYF. CDR3 sequence (DNA): TGTGCCAGCAGCCCATTCAACGGGCACTCTGGAAACACCATATATTTT. Variable domain in full (rest from reference TRBV5-5 and TRBJ1-3): DAGVTQSPTHLIKTRGQQVTLRCSPISGHKSVSWYQQVLGQGPQFIFQYYEKEERGRGNFPDRFSARQFPNYSSELNVNALLLGDSALYLCASSPFNGHSGNTIYFGEGSWLTVV.